This passage covers 12 T cell receptor beta chains from one sample sequenced in a study of cytomegalovirus exposure and HLA in healthy donors. The study ran its PCR with 60 Vbeta and 13 Jbeta primers. Some clones are missing from TCRdb's copy, which holds only in-frame ones; the method was immunoSEQ multiplex PCR. The sample gives about 150,000 clones, about four fifths of which show up once; roughly 6.3% is in the top ten. Specimen: PBMCs. The receptors were sampled from a man in his fifties or sixties in good health and CMV-seropositive.

The table lists this clone with a count of one. V gene TRBV30 combines with J gene TRBJ2-5, with 8 bases lining up with TRBD2. V lost 2 bases and J lost 4; bases outside the gene matches: 0. The CDR3 has 12 amino acids. Germline V CDR1 and CDR2: GTSNPN, SVGIG (reference sequence). The CDR3: CAWSSGRETQYF. DNA of the CDR3: TGTGCCTGGAGTAGCGGGAGAGAGACCCAGTACTTC.

The rearrangement joins TRBV19 to TRBJ1-4, with D hard to call. The CDR3 is 13 amino acids. Germline V CDR1 and CDR2: LNHDA, SQIVND (reference sequence). Trimming took 5 bases from V and 2 from J, leaving 6 bases between them. CDR3 nucleotides: TGTGCCAGTAGTCGCCAGACTAATGAAAAACTGTTTTTT. Its translation is CASSRQTNEKLFF.

The CDR3: CASSRGLADTYEQYF. The CDR3 DNA sequence: TGCGCCAGCAGCCGGGGGCTAGCGGACACCTACGAGCAGTACTTC. The chain employs TRBV4-1 and TRBJ2-7; D perhaps matches TRBD2 (7 bases). Germline-derived CDR1 and CDR2 are MGHRA and YSYEKL. The V end lost 4 bases, the J end lost 2 bases, and 15 bases lay between the germline ends. The CDR3 contains 15 residues.

The chain uses TRBV6-1 and TRBJ1-1; D uncertain. V lost 5 bases to trimming and J lost 1 base, with 14 bases between them. Germline V gene sequence: CDR1 MNHNS, CDR2 SASEGT. This CDR3 region has 15 residues. CDR3 sequence reads: CASSFLPRGNTEAFF. The CDR3 DNA sequence: TGTGCCAGCAGTTTCCTCCCTCGAGGGAACACTGAAGCTTTCTTT.

The J gene is TRBJ2-7, the V gene TRBV6-5; D remains ambiguous. Germline V gives CDR1 MNHEY, CDR2 SVGAGI. This CDR3 region has 13 residues. The ends were cut back, 7 bases at V and 0 bases at J, with 10 bases in the middle. This CDR3 is CASMTRLSYEQYF. The CDR3 nucleotides read TGTGCCAGCATGACCAGGCTCTCCTACGAGCAGTACTTC.

This chain uses TRBV5-1 with TRBJ1-2; D unclear. V lost 0 bases and J 4 bases, leaving 7 bases between the germline ends. There are 13 residues in the CDR3. Germline-derived CDR1 and CDR2 are SGHRS and YFSETQ. Written as DNA, the CDR3 is TGCGCCAGCAGCTTGGAAGAGAGCTATGGCTACACCTTC. Residues: CASSLEESYGYTF.

The V call is TRBV27, the J call TRBJ2-7; tentatively, D is TRBD1 (5 bases). V was clipped by 3 bases and J by 4 bases, with 16 bases between them. The CDR3 has 15 residues. Germline CDR1 reads MNHEY; CDR2 reads SMNVEV (reference sequence). The CDR3 region has the DNA TGTGCCAGCAGTTTCTTGTGGCAGGGTTCGTACGAGCAGTACTTC. It specifies CASSFLWQGSYEQYF.

This clone was recorded once. The V and J genes are TRBV6-5 and TRBJ2-1; 7 bases are shared with TRBD2. Germline lookup yields CDR1 MNHEY and CDR2 SVGAGI. There are 15 residues in the CDR3. Trimming at V came to 9 bases and at J to 2 bases, leaving 10 bases not matched to a gene. This CDR3 reads CASSIGLAAYNEQFF. CDR3 sequence (DNA): TGTGCCAGTTCTATAGGGCTAGCGGCCTACAATGAGCAGTTCTTC.

The rearrangement links TRBV19 to TRBJ1-2, with TRBD1 as a possible D gene (5 bases). Trimming took off 5 bases at V and 7 bases at J, with 17 bases between the two ends. This CDR3 comprises 14 residues. Germline lookup yields CDR1 LNHDA and CDR2 SQIVND (reference sequence). The CDR3 is CASSGHSYGSGYTF. Written as DNA, the CDR3 is TGTGCCAGTAGTGGACACTCCTACGGCAGTGGCTACACCTTC.

This clone came up a few times. The rearrangement joins TRBV19 to TRBJ1-1; maybe TRBD1 (5 bases). The ends were cut back, 3 bases at V and 2 bases at J, with 10 bases in the middle. CDR3 length: 14 amino acids. Germline CDR1 LNHDA, CDR2 SQIVND (reference sequence). CDR3 nucleotide sequence: TGTGCCAGTAGTATTGGTGACAGCAACACTGAAGCTTTCTTT. Protein product: CASSIGDSNTEAFF.

This clone was recorded a few times. The chain uses TRBV18 and TRBJ2-1; possibly TRBD2 for D (5 bases). V was pared by 3 bases and J by 10 bases, with 13 bases between. Germline CDR1 reads KGHSH; CDR2 reads LQKENI. The CDR3 sequence is 13 residues long. In DNA form, the CDR3 reads TGTGCCAGCTCACCGGACGGACTTGGGGAGCAGTTCTTC. Translation: CASSPDGLGEQFF.

The chain combines TRBV5-6 with TRBJ2-2; D gene uncertain. V shed 0 bases and J shed 4 bases, with 13 bases lying between them. The CDR3 runs to 16 residues. CDR1 and CDR2 (germline): SGHDT, YYEEEE. CDR3 residues: CASSLVSSSGTGELFF. CDR3 DNA sequence: TGTGCCAGCAGCTTGGTCTCTAGTTCGGGCACCGGGGAGCTGTTTTTT.